Below, 16 T cell receptor beta chains from the same sample are listed, as sequenced in a study of cytomegalovirus exposure and HLA in healthy donors (dated by TCRdb to about 2017). Library preparation was by the immunoSEQ multiplex PCR assay. For the multiplex PCR, a mixture combining 60 forward primers for TCR Vbeta segments and 13 reverse primers for TCR Jbeta segments was used. Held by TCRdb, this immuneACCESS table contains in-frame sequences only and omits some clones. Under half of the omission traces to an unresolved V gene where checked; the cause of the rest is unknown. The sample data list some 130,000 clones, and approximately 87% of these were observed just once. Jointly, the top ten make up 1.5% of the sample. The sequenced sample was PBMCs. The origin of the receptors is a man in his forties or fifties in good health and CMV-seronegative.

This clone was seen only a few times. The rearrangement links TRBV7-2 to TRBJ2-1; D is perhaps TRBD2 (5 bases). V gave up 0 bases and J gave up 7 bases, with 16 bases separating them. The CDR3 has 16 residues. Germline-derived CDR1 and CDR2 are SGHTA and FQGNSA. The chain's CDR3 is CASSLAPGSLGNEQFF. Written as DNA, the CDR3 is TGTGCCAGCAGCTTAGCACCGGGGTCCCTTGGGAATGAGCAGTTCTTC. Based on the CDR3 plus reference TRBV7-2 and TRBJ2-1, the full variable domain is GAGVSQSPSNKVTEKGKDVELRCDPISGHTALYWYRQSLGQGLEFLIYFQGNSAPDKSGLPSDRFSAERTGGSVSTLTIQRTQQEDSAVYLCASSLAPGSLGNEQFFGPGTRLTVL.

The chain is built from TRBV5-4 and TRBJ1-2, with 9 positions matching TRBD1. The V gene's germline CDR1 is SGHNT and CDR2 YYREEE (reference sequence). This CDR3 has 14 residues. Losses at the gene ends were 4 bases for V and 8 bases for J; bases not matched to a gene: 9. The CDR3 protein is CASSDRDRDLGYTF. CDR3 in DNA: TGTGCCAGCAGCGACCGGGACAGGGATTTGGGCTACACCTTC.

This chain joins TRBV4-3 and TRBJ2-7; 15 bases match TRBD2. The CDR3 is 20 residues long. Trimming cost V 0 bases and J 6 bases; bases outside gene matches: 15. The germline CDR1 and CDR2 sequences are LGHNA and YSLEER. CDR3 DNA sequence: TGCGCCAGCAGCCAAGACCCGGGACAGGGACTAGCGGGGGGCTCCGGCGAGCAGTACTTC. It translates to CASSQDPGQGLAGGSGEQYF.

The gene calls are TRBV27 and TRBJ2-1; D remains unclear. CDR1 is MNHEY, CDR2 SMNVEV, per germline (reference sequence). The CDR3 consists of 16 residues. V was clipped by 6 bases and J by 4 bases, with 19 bases between them. The CDR3 sequence is CASSQMARLSYNEQFF. CDR3 bases: TGTGCCAGCAGCCAAATGGCTAGGTTAAGTTACAATGAGCAGTTCTTC.

The chain combines TRBV7-2 with TRBJ2-2, with 8 bases identical to TRBD2. The CDR3 is 16 residues long. Losses at the gene ends were 1 base for V and 7 bases for J; bases not matched to a gene: 8. From germline, CDR1 is SGHTA and CDR2 FQGNSA. The CDR3 loop is CASSLVGRGAIGELFF. CDR3 nucleotide sequence: TGTGCCAGCAGCTTAGTGGGGCGGGGGGCAATCGGGGAGCTGTTTTTT.

The chain has TRBV9 and TRBJ2-3; TRBD2 agrees at 14 bases. The V and J ends lost 4 bases and 4 bases, in that order; junction bases with no gene match: 11. The CDR3 spans 18 residues. Per germline, CDR1 SGDLS and CDR2 YYNGEE. CDR3 region: CASSTRTSGGPAADTQYF. CDR3 in DNA: TGTGCCAGCAGCACCAGGACTAGCGGGGGGCCCGCAGCAGATACGCAGTATTTT.

Only a few counts were recorded for this clone. The chain couples TRBV7-3 to TRBJ2-5; maybe TRBD2 (5 bases). Trimming removed 5 bases from V and 5 bases from J, with 15 bases in between. CDR1 is SGHTA, CDR2 FQGTGA, per germline. The CDR3 is made up of 14 amino acids. The CDR3 region has the DNA TGTGCCAGCAGCGCAAACGGGGAGTGGGAGACCCAGTACTTC. This codes for CASSANGEWETQYF.

This rearrangement joins TRBV11-2 to TRBJ2-5; D possibly corresponds to TRBD2 (6 bases). The J call may be faulty, since TRBJ2-7 better matches the DNA end. From germline, CDR1 is SGHAT and CDR2 FQNNGV. The CDR3 is 13 residues long. This CDR3 reads CASSFGTYYEQYF. CDR3 bases: TGTGCCAGCAGCTTCGGGACTTACTACGAGCAGTACTTC.

The V and J genes are TRBV5-5 and TRBJ2-5, with TRBD2 matching 13 bases. CDR1 is SGHKS, CDR2 YYEKEE, per germline (reference sequence). V was clipped by 3 bases and J by 2 bases; unmatched bases: 4. The CDR3 is 16 residues long. The CDR3 sequence: CASSYILAGGQETQYF. The CDR3 DNA follows: TGTGCCAGCAGCTATATACTAGCGGGAGGGCAAGAGACCCAGTACTTC. The complete variable domain, with remaining parts taken from reference TRBV5-5 and TRBJ2-5, reads DAGVTQSPTHLIKTRGQQVTLRCSPISGHKSVSWYQQVLGQGPQFIFQYYEKEERGRGNFPDRFSARQFPNYSSELNVNALLLGDSALYLCASSYILAGGQETQYFGPGTRLLVL.

This rearrangement joins TRBV7-2 to TRBJ2-5; the match to TRBD2 covers 16 bases. J lost 4 bases, V lost 6 bases, and 11 bases had no gene match. Germline CDR1 is SGHTA and CDR2 is FQGNSA. The CDR3 has 18 residues. CDR3 protein: CASSSSPGLAGGPETQYF. Written as DNA, the CDR3 is TGTGCCAGCAGTTCCAGCCCGGGACTAGCGGGAGGGCCAGAGACCCAGTACTTC.

The V and J genes are TRBV29-1 and TRBJ1-1, with D possibly matching TRBD1 (5 bases). In germline, CDR1 is SQVTM, CDR2 ANQGSEA. With 0 bases removed from V and 4 bases from J, the gap between germline ends came to 9 bases. CDR3 size: 13 residues. The CDR3 sequence: CSVEEGGGTEAFF. CDR3 sequence (DNA): TGCAGCGTTGAAGAGGGCGGGGGCACTGAAGCTTTCTTT. Combining the CDR3 with reference TRBV29-1 and TRBJ1-1 gives the whole variable domain SAVISQKPSRDICQRGTSLTIQCQVDSQVTMMFWYRQQPGQSLTLIATANQGSEATYESGFVIDKFPISRPNLTFSTLTVSNMSPEDSSIYLCSVEEGGGTEAFFGQGTRLTVV.

The chain recombines TRBV7-9 with TRBJ2-2, with 8 nucleotides matching TRBD1. Germline trimming cut 5 bases from V and 5 bases from J; bases unmatched to any gene: 10. The CDR3 contains 16 residues. Germline loops: CDR1 SEHNR, CDR2 FQNEAQ (reference sequence). The CDR3 bases are TGTGCCAGCAGCATTCCGGGACAGGAGGTAACCGGGGAGCTGTTTTTT. It encodes CASSIPGQEVTGELFF.

The chain combines TRBV6-1 with TRBJ2-3; 7 nucleotides match TRBD2. There are 10 residues in the CDR3. J lost 4 bases, V lost 11 bases, and 0 bases had no gene match. Looked up from germline, CDR1 is MNHNS and CDR2 is SASEGT. DNA for the CDR3: TGTGCCGGGGGGGCAGATACGCAGTATTTT. It is translated as CAGGADTQYF.

The rearrangement uses TRBV19 and TRBJ2-2; 8 positions agree with TRBD2. CDR3 size: 15 residues. The germline CDR1 and CDR2 sequences are LNHDA and SQIVND (reference sequence). After removal of 6 bases from V and 3 bases from J, the junction contained 6 bases not matched to a gene. CDR3 in amino acids: CASRDRGGDTGELFF. In DNA, the CDR3 is TGTGCCAGTAGGGACCGGGGGGGTGACACCGGGGAGCTGTTTTTT.

The chain has TRBV19 and TRBJ2-1, with TRBD2 matching over 14 bases. V was clipped by 8 bases and J by 0 bases; unmatched bases: 6. Germline V lookup: CDR1 LNHDA, CDR2 SQIVND (reference sequence). CDR3 length: 17 amino acids. Written as DNA, the CDR3 is TGTGCCAGTTCCGGGACTAGCGGGAGAGACTCCTACAATGAGCAGTTCTTC. Translated, it gives CASSGTSGRDSYNEQFF.

This chain uses TRBV5-6 with TRBJ1-5, with D unresolved. The ends were cut back, 1 base at V and 1 base at J, with 9 bases in the middle. In germline, CDR1 is SGHDT, CDR2 YYEEEE. The CDR3 extends over 15 amino acids. DNA of the CDR3: TGTGCCAGCAGCTTGTGGAGGATGAGCAATCAGCCCCAGCATTTT. Its protein product is CASSLWRMSNQPQHF.